This T cell receptor (beta chain) was profiled in a study of cytomegalovirus exposure and HLA in healthy donors. Despite likely unrecorded immune exposures, the donors were nominally healthy at the time of sampling. Study-wide findings and caveats: The likely origin of a cluster of highly shared sequence variants was a sequencing artifact. Accounts indicate the classifier identified cytomegalovirus status with strong specificity and sensitivity. As a later analysis showed, a missense DCLRE1C variant was linked to trimming of TCR beta V- and J-genes.

The primer mix had 60 Vbeta and 13 Jbeta primers. The method was immunoSEQ multiplex PCR; TCRdb's version includes in-frame clones alone and lacks a portion of them. The sample yields approximately 200,000 clones, around 79% seen once. On this clone: The antigen is unknown.

The material sequenced was PBMCs. The TCR comes from a girl under 18 in good health and CMV-seropositive.

The CDR3 sequence: CASSSGLPPDNEQFF. CDR3 nucleotide sequence: TGTGCCAGCTCATCGGGACTCCCTCCGGACAATGAGCAGTTCTTC. The chain employs TRBV18 and TRBJ2-1, with D perhaps matching TRBD2 (6 bases). From germline, CDR1 is KGHSH and CDR2 LQKENI. Trimming took 5 bases from V and 5 from J, leaving 16 bases between them. The CDR3 is made up of 15 amino acids.